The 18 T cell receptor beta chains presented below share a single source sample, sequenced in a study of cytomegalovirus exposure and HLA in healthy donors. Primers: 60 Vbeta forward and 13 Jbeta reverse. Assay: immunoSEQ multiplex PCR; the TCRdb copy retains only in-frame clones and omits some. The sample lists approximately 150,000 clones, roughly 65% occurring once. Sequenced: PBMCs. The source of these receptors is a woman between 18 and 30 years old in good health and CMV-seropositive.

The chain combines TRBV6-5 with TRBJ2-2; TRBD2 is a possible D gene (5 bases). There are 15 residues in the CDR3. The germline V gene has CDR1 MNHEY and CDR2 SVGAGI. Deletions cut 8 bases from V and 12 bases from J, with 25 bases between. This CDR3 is CASSGGGTSPGKLFF. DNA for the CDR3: TGTGCCAGCTCTGGCGGAGGCACTTCACCGGGAAAGCTGTTTTTT.

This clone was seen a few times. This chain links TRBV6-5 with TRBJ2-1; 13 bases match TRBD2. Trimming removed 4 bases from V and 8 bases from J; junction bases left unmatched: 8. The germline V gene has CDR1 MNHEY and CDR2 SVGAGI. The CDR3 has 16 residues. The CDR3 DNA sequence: TGTGCCAGCAGTTCCAGACTAGCGGGAGGACAGGATGAGCAGTTCTTC. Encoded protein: CASSSRLAGGQDEQFF.

CDR3 nucleotides: TGTGCCAGCAGCTTTGGTATGGGCGCAGGTGAAAAACTGTTTTTT. Its translation: CASSFGMGAGEKLFF. The J gene is TRBJ1-4, the V gene TRBV7-9; no clear D gene. V lost 3 bases, J lost 7 bases, and 15 bases lay in between. CDR1 is SEHNR, CDR2 FQNEAQ, per germline (reference sequence). The CDR3 consists of 15 residues. Full variable domain (rest looked up from reference TRBV7-9 and TRBJ1-4): DTGVSQNPRHKITKRGQNVTFRCDPISEHNRLYWYRQTLGQGPEFLTYFQNEAQLEKSRLLSDRFSAERPKGSFSTLEIQRTEQGDSAMYLCASSFGMGAGEKLFFGSGTQLSVL.

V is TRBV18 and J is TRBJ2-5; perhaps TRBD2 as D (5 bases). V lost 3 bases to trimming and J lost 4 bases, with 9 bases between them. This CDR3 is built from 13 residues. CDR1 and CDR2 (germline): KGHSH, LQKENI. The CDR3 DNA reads TGTGCCAGCTCACCCGGGAATGGAGAGACCCAGTACTTC. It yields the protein CASSPGNGETQYF.

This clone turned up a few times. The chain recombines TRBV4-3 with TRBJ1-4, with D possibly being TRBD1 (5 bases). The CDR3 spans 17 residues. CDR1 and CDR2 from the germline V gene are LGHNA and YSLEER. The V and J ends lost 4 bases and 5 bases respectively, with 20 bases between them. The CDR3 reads CASSPGGGTYLNEKLFF. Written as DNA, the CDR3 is TGCGCCAGCAGCCCAGGTGGCGGGACCTACCTCAATGAAAAACTGTTTTTT.

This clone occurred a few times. CDR3 DNA: TGTGCCAGCTCACCAGCCGGGACTCCGGGAGGAGATAACTATGGCTACACCTTC. This translates into CASSPAGTPGGDNYGYTF. The V gene is TRBV18, the J gene TRBJ1-2, with D maybe TRBD1 (5 bases). This CDR3 contains 18 residues. V was pared by 2 bases and J by 1 base, with 20 bases between. Germline V CDR1 and CDR2: KGHSH, LQKENI. Full variable domain (outside the CDR3, taken from reference TRBV18 and TRBJ1-2): NAGVMQNPRHLVRRRGQEARLRCSPMKGHSHVYWYRQLPEEGLKFMVYLQKENIIDESGMPKERFSAEFPKEGPSILRIQQVVRGDSAAYFCASSPAGTPGGDNYGYTFGSGTRLTVV.

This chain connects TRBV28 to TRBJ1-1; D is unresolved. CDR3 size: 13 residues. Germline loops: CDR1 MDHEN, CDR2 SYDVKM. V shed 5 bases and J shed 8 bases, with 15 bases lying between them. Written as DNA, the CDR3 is TGTGCCAGCAGTCTAATCAACGCGATAGAAGCTTTCTTT. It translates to CASSLINAIEAFF.

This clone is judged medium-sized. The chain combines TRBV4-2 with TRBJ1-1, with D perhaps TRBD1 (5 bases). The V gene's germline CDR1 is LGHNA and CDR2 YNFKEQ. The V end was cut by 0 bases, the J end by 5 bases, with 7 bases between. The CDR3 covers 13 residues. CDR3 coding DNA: TGTGCCAGCAGCCAAGACGGGGGGACTGAAGCTTTCTTT. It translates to CASSQDGGTEAFF.

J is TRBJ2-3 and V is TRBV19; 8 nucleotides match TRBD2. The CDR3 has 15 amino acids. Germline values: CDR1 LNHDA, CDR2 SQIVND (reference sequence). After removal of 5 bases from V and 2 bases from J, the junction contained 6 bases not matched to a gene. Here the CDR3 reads CASSPRLAYTDTQYF. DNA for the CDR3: TGTGCCAGTAGTCCACGACTAGCGTACACAGATACGCAGTATTTT.

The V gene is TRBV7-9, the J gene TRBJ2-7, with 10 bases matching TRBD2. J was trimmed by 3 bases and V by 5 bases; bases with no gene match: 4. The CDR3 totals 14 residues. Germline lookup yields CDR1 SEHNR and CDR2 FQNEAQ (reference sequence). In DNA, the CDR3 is TGTGCCAGCAGCGGTGGACTAGCGGACTACGAGCAGTACTTC. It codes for CASSGGLADYEQYF.

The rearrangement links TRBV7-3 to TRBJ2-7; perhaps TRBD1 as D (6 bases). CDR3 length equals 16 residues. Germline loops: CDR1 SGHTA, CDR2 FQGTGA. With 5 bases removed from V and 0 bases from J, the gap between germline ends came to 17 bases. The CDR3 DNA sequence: TGTGCCAGCAGCCCAAGGGCGCAGGGGAACTCCTACGAGCAGTACTTC. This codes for CASSPRAQGNSYEQYF.

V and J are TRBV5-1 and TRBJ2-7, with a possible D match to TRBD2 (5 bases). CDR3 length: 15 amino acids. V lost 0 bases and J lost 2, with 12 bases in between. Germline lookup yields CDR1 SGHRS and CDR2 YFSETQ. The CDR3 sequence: CASSLVGGSAYEQYF. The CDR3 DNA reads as TGCGCCAGCAGCTTGGTTGGAGGATCAGCCTACGAGCAGTACTTC.

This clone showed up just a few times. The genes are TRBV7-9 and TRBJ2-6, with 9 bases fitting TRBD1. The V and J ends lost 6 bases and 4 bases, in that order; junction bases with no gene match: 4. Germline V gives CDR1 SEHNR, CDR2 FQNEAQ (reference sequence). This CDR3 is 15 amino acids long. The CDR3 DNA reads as TGTGCCAGCAGACCCGGACAGGGGGGGGCCAACGTCCTGACTTTC. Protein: CASRPGQGGANVLTF.

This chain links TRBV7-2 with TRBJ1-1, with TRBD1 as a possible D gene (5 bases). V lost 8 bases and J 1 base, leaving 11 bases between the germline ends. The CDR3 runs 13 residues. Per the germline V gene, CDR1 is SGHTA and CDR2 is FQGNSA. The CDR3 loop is CASRRDRNTEAFF. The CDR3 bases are TGTGCCAGCCGACGAGACAGGAACACTGAAGCTTTCTTT.

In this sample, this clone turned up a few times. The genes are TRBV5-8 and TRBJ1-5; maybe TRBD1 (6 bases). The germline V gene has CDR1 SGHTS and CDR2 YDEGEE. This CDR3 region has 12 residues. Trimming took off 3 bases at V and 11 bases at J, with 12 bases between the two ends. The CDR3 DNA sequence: TGTGCCAGCAGCTCCACCAGGGGATCCCAGCATTTT. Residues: CASSSTRGSQHF. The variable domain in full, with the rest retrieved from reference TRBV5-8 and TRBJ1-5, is EAGVTQSPTHLIKTRGQQATLRCSPISGHTSVYWYQQALGLGLQFLLWYDEGEERNRGNFPPRFSGRQFPNYSSELNVNALELEDSALYLCASSSTRGSQHFGDGTRLSIL.

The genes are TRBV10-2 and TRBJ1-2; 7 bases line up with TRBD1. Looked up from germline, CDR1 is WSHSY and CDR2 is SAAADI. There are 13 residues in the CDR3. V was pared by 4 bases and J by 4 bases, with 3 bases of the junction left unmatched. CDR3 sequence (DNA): TGCGCCAGCAGTGTCGGGACAGCCTATGGCTACACCTTC. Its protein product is CASSVGTAYGYTF.

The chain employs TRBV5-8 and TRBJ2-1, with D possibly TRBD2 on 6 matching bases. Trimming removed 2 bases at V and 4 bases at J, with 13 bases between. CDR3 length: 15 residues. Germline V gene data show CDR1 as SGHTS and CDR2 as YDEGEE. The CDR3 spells CASSFGTGIYNEQFF. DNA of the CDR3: TGTGCCAGCAGCTTTGGGACTGGAATTTACAATGAGCAGTTCTTC.

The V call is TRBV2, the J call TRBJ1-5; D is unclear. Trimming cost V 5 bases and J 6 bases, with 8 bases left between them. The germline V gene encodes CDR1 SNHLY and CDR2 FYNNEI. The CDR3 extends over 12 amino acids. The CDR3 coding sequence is TGTGCCAGCAGTCGGTTCCCTCAGCCCCAGCATTTT. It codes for CASSRFPQPQHF.